The 27 T cell receptor beta chains in this list originate from one sample, sequenced in a study of T cells in women clearing cervical HPV infection (dated by TCRdb to 2017 to 2018). The method was the immunoSEQ multiplex PCR assay. Drawn from immuneACCESS, this table holds only the in-frame rearrangements with V and J called that TCRdb kept. Clones are partly lost; checked studies trace under half to an unresolved V gene and leave the rest unexplained. Per the sample table, the count is around 39,000 clones. The ten largest account for less than 6% of the sample. The material sequenced was blood buffy coat. All receptors derive from a woman aged 18 to 75 with a cervical HPV16 infection that either progressed to CIN3+ or cleared (not recorded which).

In regard to this clone: The read finishes 3 residues shy of the CDR3 end, and the germline J gene is used to complete it. V usage is TRBV12-3 or TRBV12-4 and J usage is TRBJ2-7; TRBD1 agrees at 10 bases. The CDR3 sequence is 14 residues long. V trimming: 5 bases; J trimming: 4 bases; junction bases outside the gene matches: 5. CDR3 loop: CASSPDRGRYEQYF. CDR3 bases read: TGTGCCAGCAGTCCCGACAGGGGGCGGTACGAG.

About this clone: Read sequence stops 3 residues before the CDR3 end, and the germline J gene provides the missing end. The V and J genes are TRBV11-1 and TRBJ2-7, with D uncertain. The CDR3 runs to 14 residues. Trimming removed 1 base from V and 0 bases from J, with 7 bases in between. The V gene's germline CDR1 is SGHAT and CDR2 FQDESV (reference sequence). CDR3: CASSLGGSSYEQYF. The CDR3 DNA, read in part, is TGTGCCAGCAGCTTAGGCGGTAGCTCCTACGAG.

Points on this clone: The CDR3 extends 3 residues past the end of the read, so its final part is completed from the germline J gene. The identical CDR3 is also encoded by other nucleotide sequences in the sample. The rearrangement links TRBV7-9 to TRBJ1-3, with D possibly matching TRBD1 (6 bases). This CDR3 is 15 amino acids long. The V gene's germline CDR1 is SEHNR and CDR2 FQNEAQ (reference sequence). The V end lost 5 bases, the J end lost 4 bases, and 15 bases lay between the germline ends. The DNA read from the CDR3 is TGTGCCAGCAGCGATACCGGGACACGAGGAAACACC. Protein sequence: CASSDTGTRGNT. In full, the CDR3 is CASSDTGTRGNTIYF.

This chain's CDR3 is CSAPAPPTSDTQYF. The sequenced CDR3 bases are TGCAGTGCTCCAGCGCCTCCGACGTCAGATACG. This chain links TRBV20-1 with TRBJ2-3; D unresolved. The read ends 3 residues early relative to the CDR3; the germline J gene fills the gap. The germline V gene has CDR1 DFQATT and CDR2 SNEGSKA (reference sequence). This CDR3 spans 14 amino acids. The V and J ends lost 5 bases and 4 bases respectively, with 16 bases between them.

Remarks on this clone: The sequence runs out 3 residues before the end of the CDR3; the remainder is reconstructed from the germline J gene. The gene calls are TRBV20-1 and TRBJ1-2; D is unresolved. The CDR3 totals 13 residues. V was shortened by 3 bases and J by 2 bases, with 10 bases between the two germline ends. The germline V gene encodes CDR1 DFQATT and CDR2 SNEGSKA (reference sequence). Here the CDR3 reads CSASHGSNYGYTF. The sequenced part of the CDR3 DNA is TGCAGTGCTAGCCACGGGTCGAACTATGGC.

Concerning this clone: The read gets to within 3 residues of the CDR3 end, and the germline J gene fills in the rest. V gene TRBV28 combines with J gene TRBJ1-2, with TRBD1 as a possible D gene (5 bases). This CDR3 has 13 residues. Germline V gives CDR1 MDHEN, CDR2 SYDVKM. The sequenced CDR3 bases are TGTGCCAGCGCCTGGGGGACTGACTCTTTC. Translating gives CASAWGTDSF. The entire CDR3 reads CASAWGTDSFYTF.

In regard to this clone: The read terminates 3 residues before the CDR3 end, so the remaining end is supplied by the germline J gene. The J gene is TRBJ2-1, the V gene TRBV10-3, with 12 bases aligning to TRBD2. Trimming removed 5 bases from V and 8 bases from J; junction bases left unmatched: 7. The CDR3 has 15 residues. From germline, CDR1 is ENHRY and CDR2 SYGVKD. The chain's CDR3 is CAISKTSGSSDEQFF. The covered CDR3 bases are TGTGCCATCAGTAAGACTAGCGGGAGTTCCGATGAG.

On this clone itself: The read finishes 3 residues shy of the CDR3 end, and the germline J gene is used to complete it. The genes are TRBV20-1 and TRBJ2-5; 7 nucleotides align to TRBD2. Germline V gives CDR1 DFQATT, CDR2 SNEGSKA (reference sequence). With 5 bases clipped from V and 1 base from J, the junction kept 13 bases outside the gene matches. The CDR3 totals 16 residues. The sequenced CDR3 bases are TGCAGTGCTTTATTACCGGGACTACTAATCCAAGAGACC. Translation gives CSALLPGLLIQET. The whole CDR3 sequence reads CSALLPGLLIQETQYF.

Worth noting for this clone: The read falls 3 residues short of the CDR3 end, and the missing part is taken from the germline J gene. This rearrangement joins TRBV19 to TRBJ2-3; the match to TRBD1 covers 7 bases. The CDR3 runs 13 residues. CDR1 LNHDA and CDR2 SQIVND come from the germline V gene (reference sequence). Trimming removed 10 bases from V and 2 bases from J; junction bases left unmatched: 6. CDR3: CATRDRSTDTQYF. The covered CDR3 bases are TGTGCCACTCGGGACAGATCCACAGATACG.

Concerning this clone: The CDR3 end is not reached by the read, which stops 3 residues before it; the germline J gene fills it in. This rearrangement joins TRBV18 to TRBJ1-2; D is unclear. The CDR3 length is 17 residues. The V gene's germline CDR1 is KGHSH and CDR2 LQKENI. CDR3 DNA, as far as it was read: TGTGCCAGCTCACCACCACTGGTTAGCGGGAGCTACAATGAC. Its protein product is CASSPPLVSGSYND. The full CDR3 sequence reads CASSPPLVSGSYNDYTF.

As concerns this clone: The read falls 3 residues short of the CDR3 end, and the missing part is taken from the germline J gene. The V call is TRBV7-8, the J call TRBJ2-7, with D maybe TRBD1 (6 bases). Germline CDR1 is SGHVS and CDR2 is FQNEAQ. V lost 3 bases, J lost 3 bases, and 9 bases lay in between. This CDR3 has 13 residues. The CDR3 region is CASSFDRIYEQYF. The covered CDR3 bases are TGTGCCAGCAGCTTTGACAGGATCTACGAG.

With respect to this clone: The read falls 3 residues short of the CDR3 end, and the missing part is taken from the germline J gene. J is TRBJ1-5 and V is TRBV30; D remains unclear. V dropped 1 base and J dropped 2 bases, with 15 bases sitting between them. Germline-derived CDR1 and CDR2 are GTSNPN and SVGIG (reference sequence). This CDR3 contains 16 residues. The covered CDR3 bases are TGTGCCTGGAGTGATCAGAGGGTGGCCGGCAATCAGCCC. This codes for CAWSDQRVAGNQP. In full, the CDR3 reads CAWSDQRVAGNQPQHF.

For this clone: The CDR3 is cut off 3 residues early in the read; its end comes from the germline J gene. The chain combines TRBV7-3 with TRBJ2-1; 7 bases agree with TRBD2. The CDR3 runs to 16 residues. V trimming: 4 bases; J trimming: 2 bases; junction bases outside the gene matches: 8. Germline V gene lookup returns CDR1 SGHTA and CDR2 FQGTGA. The sequenced CDR3 bases are TGTGCCAGCAGCTCAACTAGCGACGTAACCTACAATGAG. Its protein product is CASSSTSDVTYNE. The full-length CDR3 reads as CASSSTSDVTYNEQFF.

Notes on this clone: With the read ending 3 residues before the CDR3 end, the germline J gene is used to fill in that end. The chain couples TRBV6-2 or TRBV6-3 to TRBJ2-5; 8 bases are a match to TRBD2. CDR1 is MNHEY, CDR2 SVGEGT, per germline. Germline trimming cut 6 bases from V and 2 bases from J; bases unmatched to any gene: 8. CDR3 length: 15 residues. CDR3 DNA, as far as it was read: TGTGCCAGCAGCCCCGGGGGGGCGGCACAAGAGACC. Encoded protein: CASSPGGAAQET. The entire CDR3 protein is CASSPGGAAQETQYF.

A note on this clone: Coverage ceases 3 residues before the CDR3 finishes, and the germline J gene fills in the end. The chain links TRBV19 to TRBJ2-2; the D gene is possibly TRBD1 (6 bases). CDR3 size: 15 residues. Trimming removed 7 bases at V and 5 bases at J, with 17 bases between. The germline V gene has CDR1 LNHDA and CDR2 SQIVND (reference sequence). CDR3 in amino acids: CASTLQGFATGELFF. The covered CDR3 bases are TGTGCCAGTACCCTACAGGGTTTCGCGACCGGGGAG.

To note about this clone: Read data end 3 residues before the CDR3 end; the end is taken from the germline J gene. This chain links TRBV18 with TRBJ2-5; tentatively, D is TRBD2 (6 bases). V was pared by 5 bases and J by 5 bases, with 12 bases between. This CDR3 has 13 residues. CDR1 and CDR2 from the germline V gene are KGHSH and LQKENI. The CDR3 spells CASSRLVTETQYF. The CDR3 DNA, read in part, is TGTGCCAGCTCAAGACTAGTTACCGAGACC.

With regard to this clone: Read coverage stops 3 residues before the CDR3 terminus; the germline J gene supplies the remainder. This chain links TRBV15 with TRBJ1-2; D is perhaps TRBD1 (5 bases). V dropped 0 bases and J dropped 7 bases, with 12 bases sitting between them. Germline CDR1 is LNHNV and CDR2 is YYDKDF (reference sequence). CDR3 length: 14 amino acids. The DNA read from the CDR3 is TGTGCCACCAGCAGAGATGGGTCAGGGTTTGGC. This sequence encodes CATSRDGSGFG. The whole CDR3 sequence reads CATSRDGSGFGYTF. Combining the CDR3 with reference TRBV15 and TRBJ1-2 gives the whole variable domain DAMVIQNPRYQVTQFGKPVTLSCSQTLNHNVMYWYQQKSSQAPKLLFHYYDKDFNNEADTPDNFQSRRPNTSFCFLDIRSPGLGDTAMYLCATSRDGSGFGYTFGSGTRLTVV.

On this clone: Sequencing ends 3 residues short of the CDR3 end; the germline J gene provides the rest. V is TRBV6-2 or TRBV6-3 and J is TRBJ2-3, with 8 bases matching TRBD1. The germline V gene has CDR1 MNHEY and CDR2 SVGEGT. This CDR3 is 14 amino acids long. CDR3 region: CASSYPDRVETQYF. The CDR3 bases that were read are TGTGCCAGCAGTTACCCGGACAGGGTGGAGACG.

To note about this clone: From the germline J gene comes the end of the CDR3, since the read stops 3 residues before it. The chain carries TRBV5-6 and TRBJ1-2; tentatively, D is TRBD1 (5 bases). Germline CDR1 is SGHDT and CDR2 is YYEEEE. The CDR3 is 13 amino acids. The V end was cut by 4 bases, the J end by 5 bases, with 12 bases between. CDR3 region: CASSTRRGYGYTF. The CDR3 DNA, read in part, is TGTGCCAGCAGCACCAGGCGGGGGTATGGC. Looking up the rest from reference TRBV5-6 and TRBJ1-2 gives the full variable domain: DAGVTQSPTHLIKTRGQQVTLRCSPKSGHDTVSWYQQALGQGPQFIFQYYEEEERQRGNFPDRFSGHQFPNYSSELNVNALLLGDSALYLCASSTRRGYGYTFGSGTRLTVV.

As for this clone: The DNA ends 3 residues before the CDR3 does, and the rest of the CDR3 is filled in from the germline J gene. This sequence joins TRBV29-1 and TRBJ2-5; D call uncertain. Germline CDR1 is SQVTM and CDR2 is ANQGSEA. This CDR3 contains 13 residues. Trimming took 4 bases from V and 2 from J, leaving 11 bases between them. This CDR3 is CSVAPRVQETQYF. The sequenced CDR3 bases are TGCAGCGTTGCCCCCCGGGTTCAAGAGACC.

Comments on this clone: With the read ending 3 residues before the CDR3 end, the germline J gene is used to fill in that end. V and J are TRBV19 and TRBJ1-5; weak D call: TRBD1 (5 bases). Between the trimmed V and J ends, which lost 5 bases and 4 bases, there was a span of 18 bases. The CDR3 length is 16 residues. Germline CDR1 reads LNHDA; CDR2 reads SQIVND (reference sequence). The CDR3 loop reads CASSYSLRGWNQPQHF. The part of the CDR3 DNA that was read is TGTGCCAGTAGTTATTCTCTACGGGGGTGGAATCAGCCC.

A remark on this clone: The missing CDR3 end, 3 residues past where the read stops, is filled in from the germline J gene. This chain links TRBV6-2 or TRBV6-3 with TRBJ2-7, with 9 bases identical to TRBD2. The CDR3 contains 15 residues. Per the germline V gene, CDR1 is MNHEY and CDR2 is SVGEGT. Losses at the gene ends were 0 bases for V and 0 bases for J; bases not matched to a gene: 0. The CDR3 region is CASSYSSGSSYEQYF. The CDR3 bases that were read are TGTGCCAGCAGTTACTCTAGCGGGAGCTCCTACGAG.

Comments on this clone: The CDR3 end lies 3 residues beyond the end of the read and is filled in from the germline J gene. The genes are TRBV2 and TRBJ2-1, with D tentatively TRBD2 (6 bases). V lost 4 bases and J lost 8, with 24 bases in between. The CDR3 is 17 amino acids. In germline, CDR1 is SNHLY, CDR2 FYNNEI. CDR3: CASSGEWDSRRWDEQFF. The CDR3 DNA, read in part, is TGTGCCAGCAGTGGGGAATGGGACTCCAGACGTTGGGATGAG.

As for this clone: The read comes to an end 3 residues before the CDR3 does, leaving the germline J gene to fill in the end. V usage is TRBV5-4 and J usage is TRBJ1-1; D is possibly TRBD1 (5 bases). CDR3 size: 14 residues. Germline lookup yields CDR1 SGHNT and CDR2 YYREEE (reference sequence). The part of the CDR3 DNA that was read is TGTGCCAGCAGCTTGGAACCCAGGGCACCAGAA. This encodes CASSLEPRAPE. The complete CDR3 reads CASSLEPRAPEAFF.

Turning to this clone: The sequence runs out 3 residues before the end of the CDR3; the remainder is reconstructed from the germline J gene. The V call is TRBV7-2, the J call TRBJ1-4; D is uncertain. The germline gives CDR1 SGHTA, CDR2 FQGNSA. V was trimmed by 2 bases and J by 4 bases, leaving 8 bases between them. The CDR3 is 14 amino acids. The CDR3 protein is CASSLFQSNEKLFF. The sequenced part of the CDR3 DNA is TGTGCCAGCAGCTTATTCCAGAGTAATGAAAAA. Full variable domain (outside the CDR3, taken from reference TRBV7-2 and TRBJ1-4): GAGVSQSPSNKVTEKGKDVELRCDPISGHTALYWYRQSLGQGLEFLIYFQGNSAPDKSGLPSDRFSAERTGGSVSTLTIQRTQQEDSAVYLCASSLFQSNEKLFFGSGTQLSVL.

With regard to this clone: The missing CDR3 end, 3 residues past where the read stops, is filled in from the germline J gene. J is TRBJ2-2 and V is TRBV7-6; tentative D call: TRBD2 (6 bases). The V gene's germline CDR1 is SGHVS and CDR2 FNYEAQ. Between the trimmed V and J ends, which lost 5 bases and 7 bases, there was a span of 17 bases. The CDR3 consists of 15 residues. The sequenced part of the CDR3 DNA is TGTGCCAGCAGCCGACTTACGGGTAGCGGCGGGGAG. This encodes CASSRLTGSGGE. The full CDR3 protein is CASSRLTGSGGELFF.

Points on this clone: The CDR3 is cut off 3 residues early in the read; its end comes from the germline J gene. The V and J genes are TRBV14 and TRBJ1-4; 7 bases match TRBD1. The CDR3 runs 17 residues. Germline V gene lookup returns CDR1 SGHDN and CDR2 FVKESK. The V gene end was trimmed by 1 base and the J gene end by 0 bases; junction bases not matched to a gene: 5. The CDR3 sequence is CASSQGGQPATNEKLFF. CDR3 bases read: TGTGCCAGCAGCCAAGGGGGACAGCCTGCAACTAATGAAAAA.